This is a list of T cell receptor beta chains from one sample in a study of T cell responses to AZD1222 COVID-19 vaccine. TCRdb keeps only in-frame clones here, not all; method: immunoSEQ multiplex PCR. This sample has around 120,000 clones, with 85% to 95% found just once. The sequences come from peripheral blood, collected on day 0 of AZD1222 vaccination. All receptors come from an adult in good health. The conserved cysteine and the conserved F or W are not part of the CDR3 here.

v_gene: TRBV4-1
len: 14
CDR3aa: ASSQLAGGPSGELF

v_gene: TRBV27
len: 13
CDR3aa: ASSFTSGSSYEQY

v_gene: TRBV7-7
len: 13
CDR3aa: ASSPRAGTTDTQY

v_gene: TRBV11-2
len: 13
CDR3aa: ASSRGTGFNNEQF

v_gene: TRBV27
len: 11
CDR3aa: ASSPQGPETQY

v_gene: TRBV28
len: 15
CDR3aa: ASSPADRGFGTGELF

v_gene: TRBV10-3
len: 13
CDR3aa: AISDPSRADEKLF

v_gene: TRBV18
len: 12
CDR3aa: ASSPNRANQPQH

v_gene: TRBV19
len: 11
CDR3aa: ASSIEAHYEQY

v_gene: TRBV4-2
len: 14
CDR3aa: ASRDTGTSGYNEQF

v_gene: TRBV28
len: 12
CDR3aa: ASSSLGANYGYT

v_gene: TRBV23-1
len: 13
CDR3aa: ASSHRPGRNQPQH

v_gene: TRBV7-9
len: 9
CDR3aa: ASSSGGEQY

v_gene: TRBV5-4
len: 11
CDR3aa: ASSYKGGFGYT

v_gene: TRBV2
len: 14
CDR3aa: ASSARRGYYQETQY

v_gene: TRBV19
len: 12
CDR3aa: ASTGGPTNYGYT

v_gene: TRBV6-5
len: 11
CDR3aa: ASSSQGGQPQH

v_gene: TRBV6-5
len: 13
CDR3aa: ASTRGSFTNYGYT

v_gene: TRBV28
len: 14
CDR3aa: ASSPSGQGVHQPQH

v_gene: TRBV7-3
len: 11
CDR3aa: ASSSQGPDTQY

v_gene: TRBV3-1/TRBV3-2
len: 14
CDR3aa: ASSHPGTSGTDEQF

v_gene: TRBV6-5
len: 14
CDR3aa: ASSYHPTSGLGAQY

v_gene: TRBV11-3
len: 12
CDR3aa: ASSPGGSYTEAF

v_gene: TRBV28
len: 11
CDR3aa: ASRETATYEQY

v_gene: TRBV27
len: 14
CDR3aa: ASSFSGTGDVYEQY

v_gene: TRBV7-2
len: 13
CDR3aa: ASSFGTSGRRELF

v_gene: TRBV11-2
len: 11
CDR3aa: ASSLLVATEAF

v_gene: TRBV5-1
len: 12
CDR3aa: ASSTGTGTGELF

v_gene: TRBV4-1
len: 13
CDR3aa: ASSHIGTGAIEQY

v_gene: TRBV4-2
len: 14
CDR3aa: ASSPKTSGSPGELF

v_gene: TRBV15
len: 12
CDR3aa: ATSRDNGGYEQY

v_gene: TRBV5-5
len: 14
CDR3aa: ASSLDGGPGANVLT

v_gene: TRBV28
len: 10
CDR3aa: ASTVGSGELF

v_gene: TRBV6-1
len: 13
CDR3aa: ASSETSEPGNTIY

v_gene: TRBV14
len: 16
CDR3aa: ASSQQVLSPGPQETQY

v_gene: TRBV18
len: 11
CDR3aa: ASSGTVNTEAF

v_gene: TRBV7-9
len: 11
CDR3aa: ASSFTSYNEQF

v_gene: TRBV18
len: 13
CDR3aa: ASSPQGRDNSPLH

v_gene: TRBV14
len: 13
CDR3aa: ASSHIGTGGYGYT

v_gene: TRBV10-2
len: 11
CDR3aa: ASRDRGGTEAF

v_gene: TRBV12-3/TRBV12-4
len: 11
CDR3aa: ASRLGVFNTIY

v_gene: TRBV5-1
len: 11
CDR3aa: ASSLDKSGELF

v_gene: TRBV7-9
len: 16
CDR3aa: ASSLGSGAGGGNQPQH

v_gene: TRBV21-1
len: 13
CDR3aa: ASSKERQGPDTQY

v_gene: TRBV11-3
len: 12
CDR3aa: ASSAGMNYNEQF

v_gene: TRBV4-1
len: 13
CDR3aa: ASSHGTVKNQPQH